These 25 T cell receptor beta chains were sequenced from one sample in a study of blood T cell repertoires in COVID-19. Repertoires were generated with immunoSEQ multiplex PCR, while TCRdb's copy carries only in-frame clones and drops some. The repertoire consists of 150,000 to 180,000 clones, with around three quarters occurring once and the leading ten covering 1.5% to 2%. Source material: peripheral blood. The receptors were gathered from a man aged 80 or over with acute or convalescent COVID-19.

The chain is built from TRBV7-8 and TRBJ2-7; 8 nucleotides align to TRBD2. J was trimmed by 0 bases and V by 3 bases; bases with no gene match: 7. The CDR3 has 16 residues. Per germline, CDR1 SGHVS and CDR2 FQNEAQ. The CDR3 loop reads CASSFSGGSSSYEQYV. CDR3 nucleotide sequence: TGTGCCAGCAGCTTCAGCGGGGGTTCAAGCTCCTACGAGCAGTACGTC.

The rearrangement links TRBV7-9 to TRBJ2-3, with D perhaps TRBD2 (6 bases). Trimming cost V 5 bases and J 2 bases, with 11 bases left between them. The length of the CDR3 is 14 residues. Germline lookup yields CDR1 SEHNR and CDR2 FQNEAQ (reference sequence). CDR3: CASSLGGVTDTQYF. The CDR3 nucleotides read TGTGCCAGCAGCCTCGGAGGGGTCACAGATACGCAGTATTTT.

CDR3 DNA sequence: TGTGCCAGTAGTAAAGGGACAGGGGAGACCCAGTACTTC. This encodes CASSKGTGETQYF. This sequence joins TRBV19 and TRBJ2-5; 9 bases are shared with TRBD1. V dropped 4 bases and J dropped 5; count of bases not matched to a gene: 2. The CDR3 totals 13 residues. Germline V gene sequence: CDR1 LNHDA, CDR2 SQIVND (reference sequence).

The DNA for the CDR3 is TGTGCCAGCAGCACCCCACGGGAGCCTAACTATGGCTACACCTTC. Residues: CASSTPREPNYGYTF. The rearrangement links TRBV11-3 to TRBJ1-2; no definite D call. The V gene lost 5 bases and the J gene lost 0 bases, with 13 bases spanning the gap. The germline V gene encodes CDR1 SGHNT and CDR2 YENEEA. CDR3 length equals 15 residues.

The rearrangement uses TRBV9 and TRBJ1-1; 9 bases map to TRBD1. The V and J ends lost 4 bases and 1 base, in that order; junction bases with no gene match: 5. This CDR3 comprises 15 residues. CDR1 is SGDLS, CDR2 YYNGEE, per germline. The CDR3 DNA reads TGTGCCAGCAGCCTGACAGGGGGACGGAACACTGAAGCTTTCTTT. It is translated as CASSLTGGRNTEAFF.

This rearrangement joins TRBV25-1 to TRBJ1-1; 7 nucleotides agree with TRBD1. The CDR3 is made up of 14 amino acids. CDR1 MGHDK and CDR2 SYGVNS come from the germline V gene. J was trimmed by 6 bases and V by 2 bases; bases with no gene match: 6. The CDR3 DNA follows: TGTGCCAGCAGTGAAGCAGGGGGATTTGCTGAAGCTTTCTTT. Protein: CASSEAGGFAEAFF. Full variable domain (remainder filled in from reference TRBV25-1 and TRBJ1-1): EADIYQTPRYLVIGTGKKITLECSQTMGHDKMYWYQQDPGMELHLIHYSYGVNSTEKGDLSSESTVSRIRTEHFPLTLESARPSHTSQYLCASSEAGGFAEAFFGQGTRLTVV.

The V call is TRBV4-2, the J call TRBJ1-3, with 7 bases fitting TRBD1. V lost 3 bases to trimming and J lost 2 bases; unmatched junction nucleotides: 4. CDR1 is LGHNA, CDR2 YNFKEQ, per germline. CDR3 length: 15 amino acids. DNA for the CDR3: TGTGCCAGCAGCCAGTTCAGGGGGGCTGGAAACACCATATATTTT. Amino acids: CASSQFRGAGNTIYF.

J is TRBJ2-7 and V is TRBV6-5; 8 nucleotides match TRBD1. There are 14 residues in the CDR3. The V gene's germline CDR1 is MNHEY and CDR2 SVGAGI. The junction had 8 bases not matched to a gene; V was cut back by 8 bases and J by 2 bases. In DNA, the CDR3 is TGTGCCAGCCAGGCGGGACAGGCGACCTACGAGCAGTACTTC. Translating gives CASQAGQATYEQYF.

The chain recombines TRBV30 with TRBJ2-1; 10 bases map to TRBD1. The germline gives CDR1 GTSNPN, CDR2 SVGIG (reference sequence). This CDR3 has 16 residues. V dropped 0 bases and J dropped 1; count of bases not matched to a gene: 3. The CDR3 sequence: CAWSVWGQGSYNEQFF. The CDR3 nucleotides are TGTGCCTGGAGTGTATGGGGACAGGGGTCCTACAATGAGCAGTTCTTC.

V usage is TRBV4-1 and J usage is TRBJ2-5; D is uncertain. Per germline, CDR1 MGHRA and CDR2 YSYEKL. CDR3 length: 12 residues. V dropped 1 base and J dropped 8 bases, with 8 bases sitting between them. CDR3 sequence reads: CASSQAGRTQYF. The CDR3 coding sequence is TGCGCCAGCAGCCAAGCGGGTCGAACCCAGTACTTC.

The rearrangement uses TRBV30 and TRBJ2-3; 7 bases are shared with TRBD2. The V gene's germline CDR1 is GTSNPN and CDR2 SVGIG (reference sequence). Unmatched junction bases numbered 8, after V lost 0 bases and J lost 5 bases. This CDR3 has 15 amino acids. The CDR3 nucleotides are TGTGCCTGGAGTGTAGGCAGCGGGGAGATAGATACGCAGTATTTT. Its translation is CAWSVGSGEIDTQYF. The entire variable domain, with the rest obtained from reference TRBV30 and TRBJ2-3, is as follows: SQTIHQWPATLVQPVGSPLSLECTVEGTSNPNLYWYRQAAGRGLQLLFYSVGIGQISSEVPQNLSASRPQDRQFILSSKKLLLSDSGFYLCAWSVGSGEIDTQYFGPGTRLTVL.

The V call is TRBV11-3, the J call TRBJ2-1; 7 nucleotides line up with TRBD2. This CDR3 has 17 residues. V lost 3 bases to trimming and J lost 0 bases; unmatched junction nucleotides: 8. Germline values: CDR1 SGHNT, CDR2 YENEEA. This CDR3 reads CASSFGRTSDSYNEQFF. The CDR3 DNA reads as TGTGCCAGCAGCTTCGGGAGGACCAGCGACTCCTACAATGAGCAGTTCTTC. The whole variable domain, filled in from reference TRBV11-3 and TRBJ2-1, reads EAGVVQSPRYKIIEKKQPVAFWCNPISGHNTLYWYLQNLGQGPELLIRYENEEAVDDSQLPKDRFSAERLKGVDSTLKIQPAELGDSAVYLCASSFGRTSDSYNEQFFGPGTRLTVL.

This clone was seen just once. The rearrangement uses TRBV7-2 and TRBJ2-5; the match to TRBD1 covers 12 bases. The CDR3 runs 15 residues. Germline V gives CDR1 SGHTA, CDR2 FQGNSA. After removal of 4 bases from V and 6 bases from J, the junction contained 6 bases not matched to a gene. As DNA, the CDR3 is TGTGCCAGCAGCTCGGGACAGGGGGCAGTGAAGACCCAGTACTTC. It translates to CASSSGQGAVKTQYF. The variable domain in full, completed from reference TRBV7-2 and TRBJ2-5, reads GAGVSQSPSNKVTEKGKDVELRCDPISGHTALYWYRQSLGQGLEFLIYFQGNSAPDKSGLPSDRFSAERTGGSVSTLTIQRTQQEDSAVYLCASSSGQGAVKTQYFGPGTRLLVL.

The chain couples TRBV28 to TRBJ2-1, with 9 nucleotides matching TRBD1. With V trimmed by 7 bases and J by 8 bases, 12 bases remained unmatched. The germline V gene encodes CDR1 MDHEN and CDR2 SYDVKM. The CDR3 covers 15 residues. CDR3 coding DNA: TGTGCCAGCACTCACCTCGGGACAGGGACCCATGAGCAGTTCTTC. The encoded protein is CASTHLGTGTHEQFF.

Comments on this clone: The same CDR3 arises from other DNA sequences in this sample as well. The CDR3 spells CASSLRGSGYTF. In DNA, the CDR3 is TGTGCCAGCAGTTTAAGGGGTTCTGGCTACACCTTC. The rearrangement uses TRBV27 and TRBJ1-2, with TRBD1 as a possible D gene (5 bases). V was clipped by 2 bases and J by 7 bases, with 8 bases between them. Per the germline V gene, CDR1 is MNHEY and CDR2 is SMNVEV (reference sequence). The CDR3 contains 12 residues.

This chain joins TRBV3-1 (or the pseudogene TRBV3-2) and TRBJ2-3, with a tentative D call TRBD2 (6 bases). Between the trimmed V and J ends, which lost 2 bases and 1 base, there was a span of 7 bases. CDR1 and CDR2 (germline): LGHDT, YNNKEL (reference sequence). This CDR3 comprises 14 residues. The CDR3 reads CASSQRGGTDTQYF. As DNA, the CDR3 is TGTGCCAGCAGCCAACGCGGGGGCACAGATACGCAGTATTTT.

The chain combines TRBV24-1 with TRBJ2-1; 7 bases match TRBD2. Per germline, CDR1 KGHDR and CDR2 SFDVKD. J was trimmed by 4 bases and V by 1 base; bases with no gene match: 9. This CDR3 contains 17 residues. The CDR3 is CATSDFMAGVGYNEQFF. The CDR3 DNA sequence: TGTGCCACCAGTGATTTTATGGCGGGGGTCGGATACAATGAGCAGTTCTTC.

This clone was observed a handful of times. CDR3 DNA: TGTGCCAGCAGCTTGGGGGGGGCTAATGAGCAGTTCTTC. Encoded protein: CASSLGGANEQFF. The V and J genes are TRBV7-2 and TRBJ2-1; TRBD2 is a possible D gene (7 bases). The CDR3 loop spans 13 amino acids. V was cut by 3 bases and J by 7 bases, with 10 bases left in between. Germline-derived CDR1 and CDR2 are SGHTA and FQGNSA.

This clone was observed a handful of times. The chain recombines TRBV28 with TRBJ1-2, with D possibly matching TRBD1 (5 bases). Germline V lookup: CDR1 MDHEN, CDR2 SYDVKM. V lost 4 bases and J 8 bases, leaving 14 bases between the germline ends. This CDR3 has 13 residues. The chain's CDR3 is CASSSFTGWGYTF. In DNA form, the CDR3 reads TGTGCCAGCAGTTCCTTTACAGGCTGGGGCTACACCTTC.

The genes are TRBV29-1 and TRBJ1-5; a weak D match, TRBD1 (5 bases). The V gene lost 0 bases and the J gene lost 6 bases, with 9 bases spanning the gap. Germline V CDR1 and CDR2: SQVTM, ANQGSEA. The CDR3 consists of 13 residues. The CDR3: CSVEEGGGQPQHF. CDR3 bases: TGCAGCGTTGAAGAGGGGGGAGGTCAGCCCCAGCATTTT.

The chain recombines TRBV21-1 with TRBJ2-4; the listed D gene, TRBD1, was not tested against the DNA. TRBV21-1 is flagged as a pseudogene. The CDR3 covers 14 residues. The CDR3 DNA is TGTGCCAGGAGACAGGGGTTCGCCAAAAACATTCAGTACTTC. It specifies CARRQGFAKNIQYF.

The CDR3 loop reads CASSEARTNGELFF. The CDR3, as DNA: TGTGCCAGCAGTGAAGCGCGAACCAACGGGGAGCTGTTTTTT. The rearrangement joins TRBV2 to TRBJ2-2; D remains unclear. The CDR3 is 14 amino acids. Germline V gene lookup returns CDR1 SNHLY and CDR2 FYNNEI. V shed 0 bases and J shed 7 bases, with 9 bases lying between them.

The genes are TRBV28 and TRBJ2-5; 9 positions match TRBD1. From germline, CDR1 is MDHEN and CDR2 SYDVKM. The CDR3 is made up of 14 amino acids. V lost 6 bases, J lost 5 bases, and 7 bases stayed unmatched. CDR3 amino acids: CASRQTGGSETQYF. The CDR3 nucleotides are TGTGCCAGCAGGCAAACAGGGGGCTCGGAGACCCAGTACTTC. Combining the CDR3 with reference TRBV28 and TRBJ2-5 gives the whole variable domain DVKVTQSSRYLVKRTGEKVFLECVQDMDHENMFWYRQDPGLGLRLIYFSYDVKMKEKGDIPEGYSVSREKKERFSLILESASTNQTSMYLCASRQTGGSETQYFGPGTRLLVL.

The chain has TRBV2 and TRBJ2-7; D is perhaps TRBD1 (5 bases). Trimming removed 8 bases from V and 0 bases from J, with 11 bases in between. CDR1 is SNHLY, CDR2 FYNNEI, per germline. The CDR3 runs to 13 residues. The DNA for the CDR3 is TGTGCCAGCGGCACAGGTACCTCCTACGAGCAGTACTTC. Translated, it gives CASGTGTSYEQYF.

The chain has TRBV4-3 and TRBJ1-4; D is possibly TRBD1 (5 bases). Germline V lookup: CDR1 LGHNA, CDR2 YSLEER. Trimming cost V 6 bases and J 6 bases, with 17 bases left between them. This CDR3 has 15 residues. Written as DNA, the CDR3 is TGCGCCAGCAGTGTGACACTGACGGGGGATGAAAAACTGTTTTTT. Translation gives CASSVTLTGDEKLFF.